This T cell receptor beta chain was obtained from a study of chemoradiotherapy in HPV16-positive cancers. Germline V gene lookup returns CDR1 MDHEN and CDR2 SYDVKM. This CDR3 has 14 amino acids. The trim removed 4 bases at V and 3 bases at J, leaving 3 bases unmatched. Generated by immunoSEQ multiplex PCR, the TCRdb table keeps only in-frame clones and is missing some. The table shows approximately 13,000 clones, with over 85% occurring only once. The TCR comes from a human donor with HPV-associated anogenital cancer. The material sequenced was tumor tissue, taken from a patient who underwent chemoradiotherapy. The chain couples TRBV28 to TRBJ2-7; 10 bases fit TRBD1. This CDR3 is CASSSGTGVYEQYF. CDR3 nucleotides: TGTGCCAGCAGTTCCGGGACAGGGGTCTACGAGCAGTACTTC.